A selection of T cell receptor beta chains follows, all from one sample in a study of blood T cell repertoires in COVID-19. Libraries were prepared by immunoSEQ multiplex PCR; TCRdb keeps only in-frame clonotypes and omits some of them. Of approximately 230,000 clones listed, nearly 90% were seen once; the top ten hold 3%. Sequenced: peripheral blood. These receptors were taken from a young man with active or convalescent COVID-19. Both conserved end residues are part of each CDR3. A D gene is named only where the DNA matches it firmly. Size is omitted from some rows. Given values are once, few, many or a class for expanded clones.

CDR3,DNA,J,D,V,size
CAWMDRNYGYTF,TGTGCCTGGATGGACAGGAACTATGGCTACACCTTC,TRBJ1-2,TRBD1,TRBV30,NA
CATRTTSGNINEQFF,TGTGCCACCAGGACTACTAGCGGGAACATCAATGAGCAGTTCTTC,TRBJ2-1,TRBD2,TRBV24-1,NA
CASSQAALLTALNTEAFF,TGTGCCAGCAGCCAAGCCGCACTCCTGACAGCTCTGAACACTGAAGCTTTCTTT,TRBJ1-1,NA,TRBV14,NA
CASSDSGTSLRGGTQYF,TGTGCCAGCAGCGACTCCGGGACTAGCCTCCGAGGGGGTACGCAGTATTTT,TRBJ2-3,TRBD2,TRBV9,NA
CASSLYGGDYGYTF,TGTGCCAGCAGCTTATACGGGGGGGACTATGGCTACACCTTC,TRBJ1-2,NA,TRBV7-8,NA
CASSQRTLVGAPGTEAFF,TGTGCCAGCAGCCAAAGGACGTTAGTGGGGGCGCCGGGCACTGAAGCTTTCTTT,TRBJ1-1,NA,TRBV3-1/TRBV3-2,few
CASSSPRQEDTQYF,TGTGCCAGCAGTTCCCCCCGACAGGAAGATACGCAGTATTTT,TRBJ2-3,NA,TRBV6-6,NA
CASSYSRQGASEAFF,TGTGCCAGCAGTTACTCACGGCAGGGGGCAAGTGAAGCTTTCTTT,TRBJ1-1,TRBD1,TRBV6-5,once
CASSLVQFTEAFF,TGTGCCAGCAGTTTAGTCCAATTCACTGAAGCTTTCTTT,TRBJ1-1,NA,TRBV27,few
CASITDKTDTQYF,TGTGCCAGCATCACCGACAAGACAGATACGCAGTATTTT,TRBJ2-3,NA,TRBV2,NA
CASRIHLAGVDNEQFF,TGTGCCAGCAGGATTCATTTAGCGGGAGTGGACAATGAGCAGTTCTTC,TRBJ2-1,TRBD2,TRBV7-2,NA
CAWSGDRNSGNTIYF,TGTGCCTGGAGTGGTGACAGGAACTCTGGAAACACCATATATTTT,TRBJ1-3,NA,TRBV30,once
CASSQDGRPTEAFF,TGTGCCAGCAGCCAAGATGGGCGTCCGACTGAAGCTTTCTTT,TRBJ1-1,NA,TRBV3-1/TRBV3-2,NA
CASSPGTDHEQYF,TGTGCTAGCAGCCCTGGGACAGACCACGAGCAGTACTTC,TRBJ2-7,TRBD1,TRBV7-7,NA
CATSTEQGAEQFF,TGTGCCACCAGCACGGAACAGGGCGCTGAGCAGTTCTTC,TRBJ2-1,NA,TRBV15,NA
CASSAEGGPNTEAFF,TGTGCCAGCAGCGCCGAGGGGGGGCCGAACACTGAAGCTTTCTTT,TRBJ1-1,NA,TRBV9,NA
CATSPGGGIRETQYF,TGTGCCACCTCCCCGGGCGGGGGGATCCGGGAGACCCAGTACTTC,TRBJ2-5,TRBD2,TRBV19,NA
CASSQASAGEQFF,TGTGCCAGCAGCCAAGCGTCGGCGGGTGAGCAGTTCTTC,TRBJ2-1,NA,TRBV3-1/TRBV3-2,NA
CASSSSGNYNEQFF,TGTGCCAGCAGTTCTAGCGGAAACTACAATGAGCAGTTCTTC,TRBJ2-1,TRBD2,TRBV27,NA
CASSLAFKGETTGELFF,TGTGCCAGCAGCTTGGCTTTTAAGGGGGAAACCACCGGGGAGCTGTTTTTT,TRBJ2-2,NA,TRBV5-6,NA
CASKTGPTYEQYF,TGTGCCAGCAAGACAGGTCCTACCTACGAGCAGTACTTC,TRBJ2-7,NA,TRBV2,NA
CASIGLAGADNEQFF,TGTGCCAGCATTGGACTAGCGGGAGCTGACAATGAGCAGTTCTTC,TRBJ2-1,TRBD2,TRBV2,NA
CASSQEFNGSYEQYF,TGTGCCAGCAGCCAAGAGTTCAACGGGTCCTACGAGCAGTACTTC,TRBJ2-7,NA,TRBV3-1/TRBV3-2,NA
CSVGRGYEQYF,TGCAGCGTTGGCAGGGGCTACGAGCAGTACTTC,TRBJ2-7,NA,TRBV29-1,NA
CASSLTYEQYF,TGTGCCAGCAGTCTTACCTACGAGCAGTACTTC,TRBJ2-7,NA,TRBV11-2,NA
CASSVDQGTYEQYF,TGTGCCAGCAGCGTAGATCAGGGAACCTACGAGCAGTACTTC,TRBJ2-7,NA,TRBV9,NA
CASSPGWGGGWNTEAFF,TGTGCCAGCAGCCCCGGATGGGGGGGAGGGTGGAACACTGAAGCTTTCTTT,TRBJ1-1,NA,TRBV13,NA
CASSPLLSTDTQYF,TGTGCCAGCAGCCCACTTCTTAGCACAGATACGCAGTATTTT,TRBJ2-3,NA,TRBV7-8,once
CASSDSWRNNEQFF,TGTGCCAGTAGTGATTCGTGGAGAAACAATGAGCAGTTCTTC,TRBJ2-1,NA,TRBV19,NA
CASSWTASRDYEQYF,TGTGCCAGCAGCTGGACAGCGTCTCGGGACTACGAGCAGTACTTC,TRBJ2-7,NA,TRBV3-1/TRBV3-2,NA
CASGLTTGAGTHEQYF,TGTGCTAGTGGTTTGACAACAGGGGCAGGGACCCACGAGCAGTACTTC,TRBJ2-7,TRBD1,TRBV12-5,NA
CASSLGLAGGRGEQFF,TGCGCCAGCAGCCTAGGACTAGCGGGGGGGCGGGGTGAGCAGTTCTTC,TRBJ2-1,TRBD2,TRBV4-3,NA
CASSPLPPGVRSEKLFF,TGTGCCAGCTCACCACTTCCCCCAGGGGTTAGGTCTGAAAAACTGTTTTTT,TRBJ1-4,NA,TRBV18,NA
CASSPEGGADNYGYTF,TGTGCCAGCAGCCCCGAAGGGGGGGCGGATAACTATGGCTACACCTTC,TRBJ1-2,NA,TRBV25-1,NA
CASSPEGSGYTF,TGTGCCAGCTCACCAGAAGGGAGTGGCTACACCTTC,TRBJ1-2,NA,TRBV18,few
CASSYLGGSYNSPLHF,TGTGCCAGCAGTTACCTGGGGGGCTCCTATAATTCACCCCTCCACTTT,TRBJ1-6,NA,TRBV6-2/TRBV6-3,NA
CASSLYGTGPSQPQHF,TGTGCCAGTAGTTTATACGGGACAGGGCCCTCTCAGCCCCAGCATTTT,TRBJ1-5,TRBD1,TRBV19,NA
CASSVEGTATMNTEAFF,TGTGCCAGCAGCGTAGAAGGGACAGCTACTATGAACACTGAAGCTTTCTTT,TRBJ1-1,TRBD1,TRBV9,NA
CAWAPGELDYGYTF,TGTGCCTGGGCGCCCGGAGAATTGGACTATGGCTACACCTTC,TRBJ1-2,NA,TRBV30,NA
CASSHEGQGGSEQYF,TGCGCCAGCAGCCATGAAGGACAGGGGGGATCCGAGCAGTACTTC,TRBJ2-7,TRBD1,TRBV4-3,NA
CASSPTWDQPQHF,TGTGCCAGTAGCCCGACATGGGATCAGCCCCAGCATTTT,TRBJ1-5,NA,TRBV19,NA
CASSSRVPSLEQYF,TGTGCCAGTAGTAGCCGGGTCCCATCCCTCGAGCAGTACTTC,TRBJ2-7,NA,TRBV19,once
CASSPGQGDQPQHF,TGCGCCAGCAGCCCTGGACAGGGGGATCAGCCCCAGCATTTT,TRBJ1-5,TRBD1,TRBV5-1,once
CASSLHRDGEQYF,TGTGCCAGCAGCTTACACAGGGACGGCGAGCAGTACTTC,TRBJ2-7,NA,TRBV11-3,NA
CASSQDRGGYGYTF,TGCGCCAGCAGCCAAGATCGGGGAGGGTATGGCTACACCTTC,TRBJ1-2,NA,TRBV4-3,NA
CASSPKGSGTGELFF,TGTGCCAGCAGCCCAAAAGGTAGCGGGACCGGGGAGCTGTTTTTT,TRBJ2-2,TRBD2,TRBV7-3,NA
CASSLVGPPSTGELFF,TGTGCCAGCAGCTTAGTGGGCCCTCCGAGCACCGGGGAGCTGTTTTTT,TRBJ2-2,NA,TRBV7-8,NA
CASSLGGRSTFMNTEAFF,TGCGCCAGCAGCTTGGGCGGGAGATCAACCTTCATGAACACTGAAGCTTTCTTT,TRBJ1-1,NA,TRBV5-1,NA
CASSVVLNTDTQYF,TGTGCCAGCAGCGTCGTACTAAACACAGATACGCAGTATTTT,TRBJ2-3,NA,TRBV9,NA
CASSQDLALGETQYF,TGCGCCAGCAGCCAAGATCTTGCCCTAGGAGAGACCCAGTACTTC,TRBJ2-5,NA,TRBV4-3,NA
CASSLGAGVNTEAFF,TGCGCCAGCAGCTTGGGGGCAGGGGTGAACACTGAAGCTTTCTTT,TRBJ1-1,NA,TRBV5-1,NA
CASSLGGRLYNEQFF,TGTGCCAGCAGCTTGGGGGGGCGGTTATACAATGAGCAGTTCTTC,TRBJ2-1,NA,TRBV7-2,NA
CSVEAREGGELFF,TGCAGCGTTGAGGCTCGGGAGGGAGGGGAGCTGTTTTTT,TRBJ2-2,TRBD2,TRBV29-1,NA
CASSPPGQGNSPLHF,TGTGCCAGCAGCCCCCCGGGGCAGGGGAATTCACCCCTCCACTTT,TRBJ1-6,NA,TRBV7-9,NA
CASSYSTGYEQYF,TGTGCCAGCAGTTACTCCACAGGTTACGAGCAGTACTTC,TRBJ2-7,NA,TRBV6-2/TRBV6-3,few